What follows are 26 T cell receptor beta chains derived from one specimen sequenced in a study of blood T cells in healthy people across ages. A second about 7 to 11 cycle PCR used barcoded and J-beta primers. TCRdb redid the calling of the 5' RACE reads with MiXCR, one entry per CDR3 protein. The sample has some 940,000 distinct CDR3 sequences; roughly 29% are singletons. These data were likewise used in another study, on T cells of mothers and their children.

The specimen was blood. These receptors all come from a woman aged 40 to 50 in good health.

The chain has TRBV20-1 and TRBJ2-7; D may be TRBD1 (6 bases). Judging by the DNA end, TRBJ2-4 fits better; the J call may be wrong. This CDR3 has 16 amino acids. CDR1 DFQATT and CDR2 SNEGSKA come from the germline V gene (reference sequence). CDR3 in amino acids: CSARLTGKIGKNIQYF. The DNA of the CDR3 is TGCAGTGCTAGACTTACAGGGAAGATTGGCAAAAACATTCAGTACTTC.

The chain has TRBV28 and TRBJ2-3; TRBD2 matches 15 bases. Trimming removed 2 bases from V and 3 bases from J; junction bases left unmatched: 3. From germline, CDR1 is MDHEN and CDR2 SYDVKM. This CDR3 comprises 17 residues. The CDR3 sequence is CASSLRTSGRGTDTQYF. CDR3 nucleotides: TGTGCCAGCAGTTTAAGGACTAGCGGGAGGGGTACAGATACGCAGTATTTT.

This clonotype has a handful of counts. The chain uses TRBV5-1 and TRBJ1-1, with D uncertain. Deletions cut 0 bases from V and 3 bases from J, with 12 bases between. The CDR3 sequence is 15 residues long. From germline, CDR1 is SGHRS and CDR2 YFSETQ. Written as DNA, the CDR3 is TGCGCCAGCAGCTTGGGACACGTCGAGGACACTGAAGCTTTCTTT. As protein: CASSLGHVEDTEAFF. The entire variable domain, with the rest obtained from reference TRBV5-1 and TRBJ1-1, is as follows: KAGVTQTPRYLIKTRGQQVTLSCSPISGHRSVSWYQQTPGQGLQFLFEYFSETQRNKGNFPGRFSGRQFSNSRSEMNVSTLELGDSALYLCASSLGHVEDTEAFFGQGTRLTVV.

Turning to this clonotype: A junction boundary mismatches the germline segment, possibly from a read error. The chain recombines TRBV7-6 with TRBJ1-2; no clear D gene. This CDR3 is 17 amino acids long. CDR1 is SGHVS and CDR2 is FNYEAQ in the germline V gene. CDR3 coding DNA: TGTGCCAGCAGCTTAAACAACCCCCCGGGAGCAGGCTATGGCCACACCTTC. This gives the protein CASSLNNPPGAGYGHTF.

As regards this clonotype: A junction end diverges from the germline sequence, so it may reflect a read error. V gene TRBV14 combines with J gene TRBJ2-7, with D maybe TRBD1 (6 bases). The CDR3 covers 14 residues. Germline-derived CDR1 and CDR2 are SGHDN and FVKESK. The CDR3 DNA is TGTGCCAGCAACCAAATCACAGGGAGTTACGAGCAGTACTTC. Its protein product is CASNQITGSYEQYF.

The chain has TRBV9 and TRBJ2-5; D unclear. The CDR3 extends over 13 amino acids. V dropped 4 bases and J dropped 0 bases, with 7 bases sitting between them. Looked up from germline, CDR1 is SGDLS and CDR2 is YYNGEE. The CDR3 loop reads CASSSPYQETQYF. CDR3 bases: TGTGCCAGCAGCTCCCCGTACCAAGAGACCCAGTACTTC.

V usage is TRBV28 and J usage is TRBJ2-5; TRBD2 is a possible D gene (6 bases). The germline V and J ends were trimmed by 10 bases and 11 bases, with 23 bases remaining between them. The CDR3 is made up of 13 amino acids. Germline assignment: CDR1 MDHEN and CDR2 SYDVKM. The chain's CDR3 is CATSGRTGGEQYF. The CDR3 DNA reads TGTGCCACCTCCGGGAGAACGGGTGGTGAGCAGTACTTC.

This clonotype has more than one count but fewer than ten. The rearrangement uses TRBV6-1 and TRBJ2-7; D is uncertain. There are 15 residues in the CDR3. V was pared by 1 base and J by 2 bases, with 12 bases between. Per germline, CDR1 MNHNS and CDR2 SASEGT. This CDR3 is CASSEGAPVAYEQYF. DNA for the CDR3: TGTGCCAGCAGTGAAGGTGCGCCGGTGGCCTACGAGCAGTACTTC.

There are a few counts of this clonotype. The chain couples TRBV24-1 to TRBJ1-5, with a weak D call TRBD1 (6 bases). The CDR3 has 13 residues. V shed 8 bases and J shed 4 bases, with 11 bases lying between them. The V gene's germline CDR1 is KGHDR and CDR2 SFDVKD. This CDR3 reads CATTGGQNQPQHF. The CDR3 DNA sequence: TGTGCCACCACGGGGGGACAAAATCAGCCCCAGCATTTT.

This clonotype was seen more than once but under ten times. J is TRBJ2-5 and V is TRBV28; D is possibly TRBD1 or TRBD2 (6 bases each). The CDR3 contains 14 residues. Trimming left V 8 bases short and J 3 bases short, with 16 bases between. The germline V gene encodes CDR1 MDHEN and CDR2 SYDVKM. The CDR3 protein is CASRGPLSKETQYF. CDR3 DNA sequence: TGTGCCAGCCGGGGGCCACTGAGTAAAGAGACCCAGTACTTC.

In its sample, this clonotype was seen a few times. This chain links TRBV19 with TRBJ2-7; maybe TRBD2 (6 bases). The CDR3 covers 14 residues. Germline values: CDR1 LNHDA, CDR2 SQIVND (reference sequence). Trimming removed 9 bases from V and 3 bases from J, with 18 bases in between. CDR3 protein: CASAGNSEFYEQYF. The CDR3 DNA sequence: TGTGCCAGCGCGGGGAACTCGGAGTTCTACGAGCAGTACTTC. Supplemented by reference TRBV19 and TRBJ2-7, the full variable domain reads DGGITQSPKYLFRKEGQNVTLSCEQNLNHDAMYWYRQDPGQGLRLIYYSQIVNDFQKGDIAEGYSVSREKKESFPLTVTSAQKNPTAFYLCASAGNSEFYEQYFGPGTRLTVT.

This clonotype was recorded at least ten times. The V and J genes are TRBV4-3 and TRBJ2-5, with D possibly being TRBD2 (6 bases). V lost 1 base, J lost 3 bases, and 12 bases lay in between. Germline CDR1 and CDR2: LGHNA and YSLEER. This CDR3 spans 15 amino acids. CDR3 sequence: CASSQGLAEKETQYF. CDR3 DNA sequence: TGCGCCAGCAGCCAAGGATTAGCGGAGAAAGAGACCCAGTACTTC.

The V and J genes are TRBV10-3 and TRBJ2-5; D tentatively fits TRBD1 or TRBD2 (6 bases each). The CDR3 totals 15 residues. Trimming shortened V by 5 bases and J by 1 base, and 14 bases separated the two germline ends. Germline V gene lookup returns CDR1 ENHRY and CDR2 SYGVKD. The CDR3 loop reads CAISNSWGAQETQYF. The CDR3 nucleotides are TGTGCCATCAGTAATTCTTGGGGGGCCCAAGAGACCCAGTACTTC.

A few counts support this clonotype. The chain joins TRBV12-3 or TRBV12-4 to TRBJ1-1; D remains ambiguous. The CDR3 has 13 residues. Trimming removed 6 bases at V and 5 bases at J, with 13 bases between. CDR3 bases: TGTGCCAGCAGGGATCGGGGTCATACTGAAGCTTTCTTT. Translated, it gives CASRDRGHTEAFF.

This clonotype occurred a few times. A read error may explain this, as a much larger clone is one base away. The chain carries TRBV20-1 and TRBJ2-3; TRBD2 is a possible D gene (6 bases). The germline CDR1 and CDR2 sequences are DFQATT and SNEGSKA (reference sequence). The CDR3 loop spans 14 amino acids. Trimming removed 8 bases at V and 2 bases at J, with 17 bases between. DNA for the CDR3: TGCAGTACACGGGACTCCCCATTCACAGATACGCAGTATTTT. Protein product: CSTRDSPFTDTQYF.

In this sample, this clonotype turned up many times. The rearrangement links TRBV5-1 to TRBJ2-7; tentative D call: TRBD1 (6 bases). V was shortened by 0 bases and J by 0 bases, with 10 bases between the two germline ends. CDR1 is SGHRS, CDR2 YFSETQ, per germline. The CDR3 is 15 residues long. Here the CDR3 reads CASSLVGQPSYEQYF. Here the CDR3 DNA reads TGCGCCAGCAGCTTGGTTGGACAGCCCTCCTACGAGCAGTACTTC.

The chain has TRBV20-1 and TRBJ1-1, with 8 positions matching TRBD1. This CDR3 is 14 amino acids long. Trimming cost V 5 bases and J 8 bases; bases outside gene matches: 13. Germline V gives CDR1 DFQATT, CDR2 SNEGSKA (reference sequence). CDR3 in DNA: TGCAGTGCTCCTTCCGGGACAGGCCATTTAGAAGCTTTCTTT. Protein: CSAPSGTGHLEAFF.

This clonotype was recorded at least ten times. Here the CDR3 DNA reads TGTGCCACTTCGGTGTCTACCTACAATGAGCAGTTCTTC. Its translation is CATSVSTYNEQFF. The chain has TRBV3-1 and TRBJ2-1, with no clear D. The CDR3 has 13 amino acids. The germline V gene has CDR1 LGHDT and CDR2 YNNKEL (reference sequence). V lost 10 bases to trimming and J lost 2 bases, with 12 bases between them.

The CDR3 sequence is CSARDGQGTKTQYF. CDR3 nucleotides: TGCAGTGCTAGAGACGGACAGGGCACTAAGACCCAGTACTTC. The V call is TRBV20-1, the J call TRBJ2-5, with 8 bases matching TRBD1. The CDR3 totals 14 residues. The germline gives CDR1 DFQATT, CDR2 SNEGSKA (reference sequence). J gave up 6 bases and V 0 bases, and 6 bases lay outside the gene matches.

This chain links TRBV12-3 or TRBV12-4 with TRBJ1-5; no definite D call. The germline V and J ends were trimmed by 3 bases and 0 bases, with 6 bases remaining between them. CDR3 length equals 14 residues. The CDR3 DNA sequence: TGTGCCAGCAGTTTCCAGGATAGCAATCAGCCCCAGCATTTT. Protein sequence: CASSFQDSNQPQHF.

The chain uses TRBV28 and TRBJ1-1; D ambiguous. Trimming shortened V by 2 bases and J by 1 base, and 11 bases separated the two germline ends. This CDR3 region has 15 residues. Germline loops: CDR1 MDHEN, CDR2 SYDVKM. The CDR3: CASSLGTLGNTEAFF. The CDR3 region has the DNA TGTGCCAGCAGTTTAGGAACACTGGGGAACACTGAAGCTTTCTTT.

This clonotype showed up many times. One end of the junction fails to match germline, which may point to a read error. The chain joins TRBV7-7 to TRBJ2-1; 8 nucleotides align to TRBD1. Germline V gene sequence: CDR1 SSHAT, CDR2 FNYEAQ (reference sequence). This CDR3 contains 15 residues. The CDR3 here is CASSLQGATYNEQFF. The CDR3 DNA is TGTGCTAGCAGCCTTCAGGGGGCAACCTACAATGAGCAGTTCTTC.

The chain combines TRBV10-3 with TRBJ2-1; D remains ambiguous. The J call is doubtful: the DNA matches TRBJ2-7 better. This CDR3 is 12 amino acids long. The germline V gene encodes CDR1 ENHRY and CDR2 SYGVKD. The CDR3 coding sequence is TGTGCCACGAACCACGAAGACTACGAGCAGTACTTC. Its protein is CATNHEDYEQYF.

With regard to this clonotype: The germline gene is not matched at one end of the junction; a read error may be the cause. The chain uses TRBV28 and TRBJ1-6; TRBD1 matches 10 bases. Germline V CDR1 and CDR2: MDHEN, SYDVKM. This CDR3 has 17 amino acids. CDR3 in DNA: TGTGCCAGCAGTTTAACTGGGACAGGGGACAATAATTTACCCCTCCACTTT. Its protein product is CASSLTGTGDNNLPLHF.

In the case of this clonotype: This could be a read error, since a much larger clone is one nucleotide away. This chain uses TRBV7-3 with TRBJ2-3; the D is unclear. The CDR3 has 20 residues. In germline, CDR1 is SGHTA, CDR2 FQGTGA. This CDR3 is CASSLRVPRSRPTGTDAQYF. CDR3 bases: TGTGCCAGCAGCTTAAGAGTGCCGAGATCACGTCCGACGGGCACAGATGCGCAGTATTTT.

DNA for the CDR3: TGTGCCAGCAGCCCCGGGGACCCCTCGTCGGCTGAAGCTTTCTTT. Amino acid sequence: CASSPGDPSSAEAFF. The rearrangement joins TRBV7-9 to TRBJ1-1, with D possibly TRBD1 on 5 matching bases. V was shortened by 5 bases and J by 6 bases, with 19 bases between the two germline ends. Germline CDR1 reads SEHNR; CDR2 reads FQNEAQ (reference sequence). This CDR3 is built from 15 residues.